These 26 T cell receptor beta chains came from one sample sequenced in a study of cytomegalovirus exposure and HLA in healthy donors. The assay was immunoSEQ multiplex PCR, and TCRdb's table has in-frame clones only and misses some. The data hold about 160,000 clones, with roughly 84% observed a single time. Sample: PBMCs. These receptors all stem from a young man in good health and CMV-seropositive.

This clone appeared once. This same CDR3 is encoded by further DNA sequences in the sample. The chain uses TRBV5-1 and TRBJ2-2; TRBD1 agrees at 8 bases. The V gene end was trimmed by 0 bases and the J gene end by 2 bases; junction bases not matched to a gene: 3. CDR1 and CDR2 (germline): SGHRS, YFSETQ. The length of the CDR3 is 16 residues. The CDR3 loop reads CASSLEGQGNTGELFF. DNA of the CDR3: TGCGCCAGCAGCTTGGAAGGACAGGGCAACACCGGGGAGCTGTTTTTT.

The chain recombines TRBV13 with TRBJ1-5; no clear D gene. Germline CDR1 reads PRHDT; CDR2 reads FYEKMQ (reference sequence). The CDR3 is 13 amino acids. V was shortened by 3 bases and J by 5 bases, with 8 bases between the two germline ends. In nucleotides, the CDR3 is TGTGCCAGCAGCTTCCAACCGGATCAGCCCCAGCATTTT. Translating it yields CASSFQPDQPQHF. Together with reference TRBV13 and TRBJ1-5, the CDR3 gives the full variable domain: AAGVIQSPRHLIKEKRETATLKCYPIPRHDTVYWYQQGPGQDPQFLISFYEKMQSDKGSIPDRFSAQQFSDYHSELNMSSLELGDSALYFCASSFQPDQPQHFGDGTRLSIL.

Here the CDR3 reads CASEIGGAKRSNEQFF. The CDR3 DNA sequence: TGTGCCAGCGAGATCGGAGGGGCCAAGAGGTCGAATGAGCAGTTCTTC. V and J are TRBV11-1 and TRBJ2-1; maybe TRBD2 (6 bases). The CDR3 is 16 amino acids. Germline lookup yields CDR1 SGHAT and CDR2 FQDESV (reference sequence). V lost 8 bases to trimming and J lost 7 bases, with 24 bases between them.

This clone was seen only a few times. V usage is TRBV7-9 and J usage is TRBJ2-7; 9 nucleotides line up with TRBD1. The CDR3 loop spans 14 amino acids. J gave up 6 bases and V 5 bases, and 8 bases lay outside the gene matches. Germline assignment: CDR1 SEHNR and CDR2 FQNEAQ (reference sequence). The chain's CDR3 is CASSQPGQGFEQYF. The CDR3 DNA sequence: TGTGCCAGCAGCCAACCGGGACAGGGTTTCGAGCAGTACTTC.

The V gene is TRBV30, the J gene TRBJ2-3; 9 bases fit TRBD2. The V segment lost 3 bases and the J segment 5 bases; nucleotides outside the gene matches: 9. Germline V gives CDR1 GTSNPN, CDR2 SVGIG (reference sequence). The CDR3 contains 15 residues. The CDR3 is CAWRKGLAGRDTQYF. The DNA of the CDR3 is TGTGCCTGGAGGAAGGGACTAGCAGGCAGAGATACGCAGTATTTT.

CDR3 region: CASSIIGTGGTAFF. The CDR3 nucleotides read TGTGCCAGTAGTATAATCGGGACAGGGGGCACAGCTTTCTTT. The gene calls are TRBV19 and TRBJ1-1, with 12 bases matching TRBD1. The CDR3 runs 14 residues. Germline V gene lookup returns CDR1 LNHDA and CDR2 SQIVND (reference sequence). V was clipped by 2 bases and J by 10 bases; unmatched bases: 5.

The J gene is TRBJ1-2, the V gene TRBV4-2; tentatively, D is TRBD1 (6 bases). Germline assignment: CDR1 LGHNA and CDR2 YNFKEQ. Trimming took 1 base from V and 1 from J, leaving 16 bases between them. The CDR3 contains 17 residues. The CDR3 is CASSQVGGGANNYGYTF. The DNA of the CDR3 is TGTGCCAGCAGCCAAGTCGGAGGGGGGGCAAATAACTATGGCTACACCTTC.

The V gene is TRBV5-1, the J gene TRBJ2-5; TRBD1 agrees at 8 bases. The CDR3 is 13 amino acids. V dropped 5 bases and J dropped 5; count of bases not matched to a gene: 5. The germline V gene encodes CDR1 SGHRS and CDR2 YFSETQ. The CDR3 loop reads CASRYTGGETQYF. The CDR3 DNA sequence: TGCGCCAGCAGATATACAGGGGGGGAGACCCAGTACTTC.

This clone was counted a few times. The J gene is TRBJ1-2, the V gene TRBV19; perhaps TRBD1 as D (6 bases). V was trimmed by 8 bases and J by 4 bases, leaving 11 bases between them. The germline gives CDR1 LNHDA, CDR2 SQIVND (reference sequence). The CDR3 consists of 12 residues. The CDR3 nucleotides read TGTGCCAGTGAAACGGACAGCTATGGCTACACCTTC. This gives the protein CASETDSYGYTF.

The chain recombines TRBV5-1 with TRBJ1-1; 9 positions match TRBD1. V gave up 7 bases and J gave up 4 bases; unmatched junction bases: 2. This CDR3 is built from 12 residues. Germline CDR1 is SGHRS and CDR2 is YFSETQ. The CDR3 sequence: CASSTGGTEAFF. The CDR3, as DNA: TGCGCCAGCTCGACAGGGGGCACTGAAGCTTTCTTT.

This sequence joins TRBV7-2 and TRBJ2-3; 8 bases line up with TRBD2. The V gene end was trimmed by 4 bases and the J gene end by 2 bases; junction bases not matched to a gene: 5. CDR3 size: 15 residues. Germline CDR1 and CDR2: SGHTA and FQGNSA. The CDR3 spells CASSSTSGPTDTQYF. The CDR3 coding sequence is TGTGCCAGCAGCTCCACTAGCGGCCCCACAGATACGCAGTATTTT.

The rearrangement joins TRBV4-3 to TRBJ2-3; TRBD2 aligns across 8 bases. Germline CDR1 LGHNA, CDR2 YSLEER. The CDR3 is made up of 17 amino acids. V was pared by 0 bases and J by 2 bases, with 7 bases of the junction left unmatched. The CDR3 DNA reads as TGCGCCAGCAGCCAAGATTATCGGCGGGGGGCCACAGATACGCAGTATTTT. Its protein is CASSQDYRRGATDTQYF.

The J gene is TRBJ2-7, the V gene TRBV6-5; 8 bases agree with TRBD1. V gave up 5 bases and J gave up 6 bases; unmatched junction bases: 3. Germline loops: CDR1 MNHEY, CDR2 SVGAGI. The length of the CDR3 is 12 residues. For the CDR3, the DNA is TGTGCCAGCAGTCGGACAGGGTTCGAGCAGTACTTC. This encodes CASSRTGFEQYF.

The genes are TRBV5-8 and TRBJ1-1; TRBD1 might be the D (5 bases). Trimming left V 4 bases short and J 3 bases short, with 10 bases between. CDR1 SGHTS and CDR2 YDEGEE come from the germline V gene. This CDR3 is built from 13 residues. The CDR3 bases are TGTGCCAGCAGCCGGACATTATACACTGAAGCTTTCTTT. Translating gives CASSRTLYTEAFF.

The chain has TRBV28 and TRBJ1-2, with D unclear. This CDR3 region has 13 residues. V lost 2 bases and J 2 bases, leaving 6 bases between the germline ends. Germline CDR1 reads MDHEN; CDR2 reads SYDVKM. This CDR3 reads CASSLGLNYGYTF. The CDR3 DNA reads TGTGCCAGCAGTTTAGGGCTGAACTATGGCTACACCTTC.

The CDR3 here is CASSLGSWEGYNEQFF. The CDR3 DNA sequence: TGTGCCAGCAGCTTAGGTTCCTGGGAGGGGTACAATGAGCAGTTCTTC. The V call is TRBV13, the J call TRBJ2-1; TRBD2 aligns across 7 bases. Germline CDR1 is PRHDT and CDR2 is FYEKMQ (reference sequence). The CDR3 is 16 amino acids. After removal of 0 bases from V and 4 bases from J, the junction contained 6 bases not matched to a gene. Drawing the rest from reference TRBV13 and TRBJ2-1, the complete variable domain is AAGVIQSPRHLIKEKRETATLKCYPIPRHDTVYWYQQGPGQDPQFLISFYEKMQSDKGSIPDRFSAQQFSDYHSELNMSSLELGDSALYFCASSLGSWEGYNEQFFGPGTRLTVL.

The chain carries TRBV6-5 and TRBJ2-7; D possibly corresponds to TRBD2 (7 bases). The CDR3 length is 15 residues. Looked up from germline, CDR1 is MNHEY and CDR2 is SVGAGI. Trimming stripped 4 bases from V and 5 bases from J, with 18 bases between. CDR3 loop: CASSSTRGALNEQYF. The CDR3 DNA is TGTGCCAGCAGTTCGACCCGGGGGGCGCTGAACGAGCAGTACTTC.

V is TRBV6-4 and J is TRBJ2-1; maybe TRBD1 (6 bases). The V gene lost 4 bases and the J gene lost 8 bases, with 21 bases spanning the gap. Germline loops: CDR1 MRHNA, CDR2 SNTAGT. The CDR3 is 16 amino acids. The CDR3 DNA follows: TGTGCCAGCAGTGTGAGCAGGGGAACACTCGGCGATGAGCAGTTCTTC. Encoded protein: CASSVSRGTLGDEQFF.

This chain joins TRBV29-1 and TRBJ1-3, with 7 bases aligning to TRBD1. After removal of 7 bases from V and 6 bases from J, the junction contained 12 bases not matched to a gene. Germline-derived CDR1 and CDR2 are SQVTM and ANQGSEA. This CDR3 has 14 residues. DNA for the CDR3: TGCAGCGCAACCGGGCAGGGGGTTGAAAACACCATATATTTT. This encodes CSATGQGVENTIYF.

For this clone: Different DNA sequences within this sample yield the same CDR3. The chain carries TRBV18 and TRBJ2-5; D is unresolved. This CDR3 is 13 amino acids long. CDR1 and CDR2 from the germline V gene are KGHSH and LQKENI. V was cut by 6 bases and J by 1 base, with 9 bases left in between. Here the CDR3 reads CASSPGLQETQYF. CDR3 coding DNA: TGTGCCAGCTCGCCGGGTCTCCAAGAGACCCAGTACTTC.

This sequence joins TRBV7-8 and TRBJ1-3, with D hard to call. Trimming stripped 5 bases from V and 0 bases from J, with 17 bases between. CDR3 size: 17 residues. The germline V gene encodes CDR1 SGHVS and CDR2 FQNEAQ. CDR3 sequence reads: CASSLPNRLSSGNTIYF. For the CDR3, the DNA is TGTGCCAGCAGCCTCCCGAATAGACTGAGCTCTGGAAACACCATATATTTT.

The V and J genes are TRBV5-1 and TRBJ2-7, with D perhaps matching TRBD2 (5 bases). CDR1 SGHRS and CDR2 YFSETQ come from the germline V gene. Trimming took 0 bases from V and 5 from J, leaving 12 bases between them. This CDR3 contains 14 residues. The CDR3 here is CASSLGGAADEQYF. As DNA, the CDR3 is TGCGCCAGCAGCTTGGGGGGAGCGGCGGACGAGCAGTACTTC.

This chain links TRBV2 with TRBJ2-7; possible D gene TRBD2, 6 bases. The V and J ends lost 7 bases and 3 bases respectively, with 16 bases between them. CDR1 is SNHLY and CDR2 is FYNNEI in the germline V gene. The CDR3 extends over 14 amino acids. Here the CDR3 DNA reads TGTGCCAGCAATGGGCGGGCGGGAATCTACGAGCAGTACTTC. Its protein is CASNGRAGIYEQYF.

The J gene is TRBJ1-1, the V gene TRBV6-5, with 11 bases matching TRBD1. The CDR3 loop spans 15 amino acids. With 6 bases clipped from V and 7 bases from J, the junction kept 10 bases outside the gene matches. Germline V gene sequence: CDR1 MNHEY, CDR2 SVGAGI. The CDR3 nucleotides read TGTGCCAGCAGCAGTCGGGACAGGGGGACTGTTGAAGCTTTCTTT. Translated, it gives CASSSRDRGTVEAFF.

The CDR3 protein is CSALYPRQGDYEQYF. The CDR3 DNA reads as TGCAGCGCCCTATACCCGAGGCAGGGGGACTACGAGCAGTACTTC. The chain carries TRBV29-1 and TRBJ2-7, with TRBD1 matching over 7 bases. Looked up from germline, CDR1 is SQVTM and CDR2 is ANQGSEA. The CDR3 totals 15 residues. V trimming: 7 bases; J trimming: 3 bases; junction bases outside the gene matches: 15.

The CDR3 nucleotides read TGTGCCAGCAGTGAATTTGGACTAGCGGGAGAGGGGGAGACCCAGTACTTC. Translating gives CASSEFGLAGEGETQYF. The chain carries TRBV6-1 and TRBJ2-5; 13 nucleotides line up with TRBD2. The CDR3 length is 17 residues. Germline CDR1 MNHNS, CDR2 SASEGT. Losses at the gene ends were 2 bases for V and 5 bases for J; bases not matched to a gene: 8.